The T cell receptor beta chain under discussion was sequenced for a study of blood T cell repertoires in COVID-19. This CDR3 spans 14 amino acids. Looked up from germline, CDR1 is MDHEN and CDR2 is SYDVKM. Trimming took off 7 bases at V and 0 bases at J, with 13 bases between the two ends. The repertoire was sequenced with immunoSEQ multiplex PCR; TCRdb's copy has only in-frame clones and lacks some. Here the sample spans 150,000 to 200,000 clones, 89% being singletons. This clone was recorded a few times. This TCR derives from a man aged 18 to 35 who had recovered from COVID-19. The genes are TRBV28 and TRBJ2-7; a possible D gene is TRBD1 (5 bases). Sequenced input: peripheral blood. This CDR3 is CASTPRTHSYEQYF. The CDR3 nucleotides read TGTGCCAGCACACCCCGGACACACTCCTACGAGCAGTACTTC.